The present entry profiles one TCR beta chain with its context. Building of the TCR beta libraries involved iRepertoire HTBI primers and Arm-PCR of CDR3 regions. TCRdb reanalysed the multiplex PCR reads using MiXCR and keeps one entry per CDR3 protein. The table shows 300,000 to 400,000 distinct CDR3 sequences, with about 19% occurring only once. The data stem from a study of regulatory T cells in long-lasting Graves disease. Time point specified: persistent/refractory GD, antithyroid drugs over 5 years with positive TRAb. PBMCs provided the RNA from which the TCR library was made. This CDR3 is 12 amino acids long. Per the germline V gene, CDR1 is LNHDA and CDR2 is SQIVND (reference sequence). Trimming left V 7 bases short and J 4 bases short, with 10 bases between.

The receptor was derived from a female donor with Graves disease. The gene calls are TRBV19 and TRBJ1-1; tentative D call: TRBD1 (5 bases). This sample comprised peripheral blood mononuclear cells (PBMCs), obtained when the disease was refractory, from a patient treated with antithyroid drugs. This CDR3 is CASIVGGTEAFF. The CDR3, as DNA: TGTGCCAGTATAGTGGGGGGCACTGAAGCTTTCTTT.